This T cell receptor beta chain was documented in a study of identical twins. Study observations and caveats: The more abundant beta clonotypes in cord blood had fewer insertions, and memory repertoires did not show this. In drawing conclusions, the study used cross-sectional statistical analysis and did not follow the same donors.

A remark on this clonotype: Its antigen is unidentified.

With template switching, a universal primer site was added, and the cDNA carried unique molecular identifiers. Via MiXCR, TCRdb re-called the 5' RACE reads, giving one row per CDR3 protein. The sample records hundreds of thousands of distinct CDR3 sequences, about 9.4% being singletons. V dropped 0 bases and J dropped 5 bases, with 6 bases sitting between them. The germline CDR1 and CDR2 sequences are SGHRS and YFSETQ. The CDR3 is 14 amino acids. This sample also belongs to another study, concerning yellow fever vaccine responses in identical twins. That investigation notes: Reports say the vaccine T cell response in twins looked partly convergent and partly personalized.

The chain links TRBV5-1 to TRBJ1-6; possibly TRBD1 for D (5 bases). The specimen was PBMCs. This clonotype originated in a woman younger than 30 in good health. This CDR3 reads CASSLAGNNSPLHF. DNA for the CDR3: TGCGCCAGCAGCTTGGCAGGGAATAATTCACCCCTCCACTTT.